Sequencing of this T cell receptor (beta chain) was carried out in a study of cytomegalovirus exposure and HLA in healthy donors. Whole-study context: Early released data comprised approximately 85 million unique TCRs from HLA-typed donors.

The CDR3 totals 14 residues. V lost 5 bases, J lost 6 bases, and 5 bases stayed unmatched. CDR1 and CDR2 from the germline V gene are SGHTA and FQGTGA. Primers for the PCR totalled 60 Vbeta and 13 Jbeta. This table comes from immunoSEQ multiplex PCR, and its TCRdb copy is limited to in-frame clones, with some not included. Of 96,000 or so clones in the sample, around 74% were seen once. This chain links TRBV7-3 with TRBJ2-3, with TRBD2 matching 10 bases. The sample comprised PBMCs. The TCR originated in a woman between 65 and 79 years old in good health and CMV-seropositive. The CDR3 DNA reads as TGTGCCAGCAGCCCAGCGGGGGGGACGGATACGCAGTATTTT. This translates into CASSPAGGTDTQYF.